What follows are 10 T cell receptor beta chains derived from one specimen sequenced in a study of CD8 T cells in ankylosing spondylitis. TCRdb reanalysed the 5' RACE reads using MiXCR and keeps one entry per CDR3 protein. Among 200,000 to 250,000 distinct CDR3 sequences listed, roughly 8% were seen once. Sequenced sample: blood, either unsorted or a sorted T cell fraction (not recorded which). These receptors were obtained from a female donor with ankylosing spondylitis or in good health (not recorded which).

This clonotype was observed at least ten times. J is TRBJ2-3 and V is TRBV3-1; a weak D match, TRBD1 (6 bases). This CDR3 contains 14 residues. V shed 1 base and J shed 5 bases, with 10 bases lying between them. The germline V gene encodes CDR1 LGHDT and CDR2 YNNKEL (reference sequence). This CDR3 reads CASSQGQDGDTQYF. The CDR3 DNA reads TGTGCCAGCAGCCAAGGACAGGATGGAGATACGCAGTATTTT.

This clonotype showed up just a few times. The gene calls are TRBV29-1 and TRBJ2-7, with TRBD1 identical over 9 bases. CDR1 and CDR2 (germline): SQVTM, ANQGSEA. Trimming at V came to 3 bases and at J to 0 bases, leaving 9 bases not matched to a gene. The CDR3 has 16 residues. This CDR3 reads CSVEMEETGGSYEQYF. The CDR3, as DNA: TGCAGCGTTGAGATGGAGGAGACAGGGGGCTCCTACGAGCAGTACTTC.

The chain recombines TRBV29-1 with TRBJ1-5; D gene ambiguous. The CDR3 spans 13 residues. Germline loops: CDR1 SQVTM, CDR2 ANQGSEA. The V and J ends lost 0 bases and 11 bases respectively, with 14 bases between them. CDR3 in DNA: TGCAGCGTTGAAGATCCTTCTTCGCTGGCCCAGCATTTT. Residues: CSVEDPSSLAQHF.

With respect to this clonotype: A read error is possible here, since a much larger clone lies one base away. The rearrangement joins TRBV29-1 to TRBJ2-3; TRBD1 aligns across 7 bases. Germline V gene lookup returns CDR1 SQVTM and CDR2 ANQGSEA. The CDR3 contains 14 residues. The CDR3 sequence: CSALRQGSTNTQYF. In DNA, the CDR3 is TGCAGCGCCCTCCGACAGGGAAGCACAAATACGCAGTATTTT.

This clonotype was seen many times. As DNA, the CDR3 is TGTGCCAGGGAGGGCGGGAATGAGCAGTTCTTC. Protein: CAREGGNEQFF. The rearrangement joins TRBV2 to TRBJ2-1; D may be TRBD2 (6 bases). The ends were cut back, 9 bases at V and 7 bases at J, with 10 bases in the middle. Germline V gene data show CDR1 as SNHLY and CDR2 as FYNNEI. The CDR3 consists of 11 residues.

This clonotype has only a few counts. The chain couples TRBV9 to TRBJ2-1; D might be TRBD2 (6 bases). CDR1 is SGDLS, CDR2 YYNGEE, per germline. Trimming took off 3 bases at V and 4 bases at J, with 17 bases between the two ends. The CDR3 is 16 residues long. As DNA, the CDR3 is TGTGCCAGCAGCGCCGGTGGGGGACTTACTTACAATGAGCAGTTCTTC. It codes for CASSAGGGLTYNEQFF.

This rearrangement joins TRBV20-1 to TRBJ2-7; 7 bases match TRBD1. There are 16 residues in the CDR3. In germline, CDR1 is DFQATT, CDR2 SNEGSKA (reference sequence). Germline trimming cut 3 bases from V and 0 bases from J; bases unmatched to any gene: 11. The CDR3 here is CSARTTGTATSYEQYF. The CDR3 bases are TGCAGTGCTAGGACTACCGGGACAGCGACCTCCTACGAGCAGTACTTC.

This clonotype was observed at least ten times. The chain is built from TRBV12-3 or TRBV12-4 and TRBJ2-5; D is perhaps TRBD2 (6 bases). The V and J ends lost 3 bases and 7 bases respectively, with 15 bases between them. CDR3 length equals 14 residues. CDR3: CASSLRTTRRTQYF. CDR3 nucleotide sequence: TGTGCCAGCAGTTTGAGGACTACCCGACGGACCCAGTACTTC.

This clonotype was seen at least ten times. The CDR3 coding sequence is TGCGCCAGCAGCTTGGTACAGGCCGCCGGGGAGCTGTTTTTT. Protein sequence: CASSLVQAAGELFF. The chain couples TRBV5-1 to TRBJ2-2; D possibly corresponds to TRBD1 (5 bases). Germline CDR1 and CDR2: SGHRS and YFSETQ. The ends were cut back, 0 bases at V and 6 bases at J, with 9 bases in the middle. The CDR3 loop spans 14 amino acids.

This clonotype was seen many times. The chain has TRBV24-1 and TRBJ2-1; 8 nucleotides align to TRBD2. The V gene end was trimmed by 6 bases and the J gene end by 3 bases; junction bases not matched to a gene: 9. This CDR3 is 16 amino acids long. Looked up from germline, CDR1 is KGHDR and CDR2 is SFDVKD. The CDR3: CATSPGTRGFYNEQFF. Here the CDR3 DNA reads TGTGCCACCAGTCCCGGGACTAGGGGCTTCTACAATGAGCAGTTCTTC.